This note documents a single T cell receptor (beta chain) sequence. What antigen it recognizes has not been identified. No base qualities exist here, and no much larger clone lies one base off it. These data come from a study of siplizumab effects on memory and regulatory T cells (dated by TCRdb to the late 2010s). Study-level background: The study examined how the anti-CD2 antibody siplizumab affects alloreactive T-cell subsets in allogeneic mixed lymphocyte reactions built from human PBMCs.

The protocol used for the library was the immunoSEQ multiplex PCR assay. The deep sequencing platform assayed around 95,000 TCR templates per sample. Genomic DNA extracted from sorted T cells was the material used for TCRbeta CDR3 sequencing. On the study's bioinformatics: Clonal analysis of TCRbeta CDR3 data was done in the R programming language. Comparing unstimulated samples against CFSE-low samples taken after the reaction was how alloreactive CD4+ and CD8+ clones were defined. Alloreactive CD4+ clones were assigned to regulatory or non-regulatory origin by matching sequences to sorted unstimulated Treg and non-Treg repertoires. The clones in this table, taken by TCRdb from immuneACCESS, are in-frame only. Not every clone is retained; where verified, under half of the shortfall comes from an unresolved V gene, and the cause of the rest is unknown. V, J and clone size are those of that table, while D and trimming were read from the DNA. The sample yields 100,000 to 110,000 clones; 80% to 95% were counted once. The ten largest clones add up to over 0.12% of the sample.

Beyond this particular receptor, the publication reports: Among mappable alloreactive CD4+ clones, an average Treg-derived fraction of about 69% was observed with siplizumab, compared with 26.9% in control reactions. For roughly 80-95% of proliferating CD4+ or CD8+ clones, no naive or memory phenotype could be assigned. Siplizumab significantly reduced the cumulative frequency of alloreactive sequences traceable to unstimulated CD4+ memory T cells. No functional confirmation was obtained for the suppressive function of proliferating Tregs from siplizumab cultures. Greater diversity appeared to be present in unstimulated naive T cells than in memory T cells, and a substantial contribution to the alloresponse seemed to be made by naive cells. Because sequences below about 10^-5 frequency were poorly captured, only a minor fraction of alloreactive clones could be mapped to unstimulated subsets.

The cysteine opens and the phenylalanine closes a CDR3 of 14 amino acids. Of all the DNA, just the CDR3 is kept, 42 bases in frame from base 1. CDR1 and CDR2, per the germline V gene, are MNHEY and SVGAGI. V lost 7 bases and J lost 1 base; the stretch between them is 13 bases long. Sorted unstimulated T cells and proliferating T cells recovered from mixed lymphocyte reactions underwent TCRbeta CDR3 sequencing. Fresh whole blood from ten to eleven HLA-typed healthy donors served as the source for isolating PBMCs. The V and J segments used are TRBV6-5 and TRBJ1-1; the D gene assignment is ambiguous. The clonotype originates from a human donor in good health. Sequencing was done on a sample of CD4+ T cells sorted from blood. The DNA sequence is given as TGTGCCAGCACCCCTGAGGTCTGGAACACTGAAGCTTTCTTT. It codes for CASTPEVWNTEAFF.